The 24 T cell receptor beta chains below come from one sample, sequenced in a study of CD8+CD57+ T cells in acquired aplastic anemia. Patients included in sequencing had previously demonstrated CD8+CD57+ cell expansion by flow cytometry. Both TCR beta VDJ combination and CDR3 sequence profiling were carried out. Genomic DNA was the template for this profiling. TCRdb passed the reads through MiXCR, listing each CDR3 protein once. Of a few hundred thousand distinct CDR3 sequences listed, about a third are singletons. Material for sequencing was sorted CD4+, CD8+, or CD8+CD57+ T cells (not recorded which) from PBMCs. The receptors derive from a human donor with aplastic anemia.

This clonotype came up many times. The V call is TRBV19, the J call TRBJ1-6; a weak D match, TRBD1 (5 bases). Germline V gives CDR1 LNHDA, CDR2 SQIVND (reference sequence). This CDR3 is built from 15 residues. With 4 bases removed from V and 8 bases from J, the gap between germline ends came to 15 bases. CDR3 sequence: CASSTALGEYSPLHF. The CDR3 DNA reads as TGTGCCAGTAGTACGGCTCTGGGGGAATATTCACCCCTCCACTTT. The full variable domain, in which reference TRBV19 and TRBJ1-6 provide the parts outside the CDR3, is DGGITQSPKYLFRKEGQNVTLSCEQNLNHDAMYWYRQDPGQGLRLIYYSQIVNDFQKGDIAEGYSVSREKKESFPLTVTSAQKNPTAFYLCASSTALGEYSPLHFGNGTRLTVT.

The chain combines TRBV7-9 with TRBJ2-1; no clear D gene. V gave up 3 bases and J gave up 6 bases, with 6 bases separating them. This CDR3 spans 12 amino acids. The germline CDR1 and CDR2 sequences are SEHNR and FQNEAQ (reference sequence). Here the CDR3 reads CASSFGSNEQFF. The CDR3 DNA follows: TGTGCCAGCAGCTTTGGCAGCAATGAGCAGTTCTTC. Full variable domain (rest looked up from reference TRBV7-9 and TRBJ2-1): DTGVSQNPRHKITKRGQNVTFRCDPISEHNRLYWYRQTLGQGPEFLTYFQNEAQLEKSRLLSDRFSAERPKGSFSTLEIQRTEQGDSAMYLCASSFGSNEQFFGPGTRLTVL.

The rearrangement joins TRBV19 to TRBJ1-4; possible D gene TRBD1, 5 bases. The germline gives CDR1 LNHDA, CDR2 SQIVND (reference sequence). This CDR3 spans 11 amino acids. The V gene lost 8 bases and the J gene lost 6 bases, with 7 bases spanning the gap. Written as DNA, the CDR3 is TGTGCCAGTGGGACTCATGAAAAACTGTTTTTT. Its protein product is CASGTHEKLFF.

In this sample, this clonotype turned up many times. The rearrangement links TRBV5-1 to TRBJ2-7; TRBD2 might be the D (7 bases). The germline gives CDR1 SGHRS, CDR2 YFSETQ. Trimming stripped 3 bases from V and 1 base from J, with 17 bases between. The CDR3 totals 16 residues. The DNA of the CDR3 is TGCGCCAGCAGCTCGAGGGGGGGAGGCCGATCCTACGAGCAGTACTTC. Its translation: CASSSRGGGRSYEQYF.

There are many counts of this clonotype. The rearrangement joins TRBV10-3 to TRBJ2-2; 8 bases match TRBD2. CDR1 is ENHRY, CDR2 SYGVKD, per germline. This CDR3 has 17 amino acids. Trimming removed 0 bases from V and 4 bases from J; junction bases left unmatched: 7. The DNA for the CDR3 is TGTGCCATCAGTGAGTCAATCGCGGGAGGAGGCACCGGGGAGCTGTTTTTT. Protein product: CAISESIAGGGTGELFF.

This clonotype was recorded many times. In DNA, the CDR3 is TGTGCCAGCAGTTTCGACAGGGTCGAGCAGTACTTC. Translation: CASSFDRVEQYF. This chain connects TRBV12-3 or TRBV12-4 to TRBJ2-7; 7 nucleotides align to TRBD1. The CDR3 covers 12 residues. V gave up 3 bases and J gave up 6 bases; unmatched junction bases: 2.

In this sample, this clonotype turned up a few times. The rearrangement links TRBV7-3 to TRBJ2-5; a weak D match, TRBD1 (5 bases). Germline CDR1 SGHTA, CDR2 FQGTGA. V dropped 5 bases and J dropped 4 bases, with 14 bases sitting between them. This CDR3 spans 14 amino acids. The CDR3 loop reads CASSELAQGETQYF. CDR3 DNA: TGTGCCAGCAGCGAATTGGCCCAGGGAGAGACCCAGTACTTC. Using reference TRBV7-3 and TRBJ2-5 for the parts outside the CDR3, the full variable domain is GAGVSQTPSNKVTEKGKYVELRCDPISGHTALYWYRQSLGQGPEFLIYFQGTGAADDSGLPNDRFFAVRPEGSVSTLKIQRTERGDSAVYLCASSELAQGETQYFGPGTRLLVL.

Only one count was recorded for this clonotype. The CDR3 ends on some other residue instead of the conserved phenylalanine or tryptophan, so this is likely a read error. This chain connects TRBV7-2 to TRBJ1-2, with TRBD1 as a possible D gene (5 bases). Trimming took off 2 bases at V and 3 bases at J, with 10 bases between the two ends. The CDR3 runs to 14 residues. Germline V gene sequence: CDR1 SGHTA, CDR2 FQGNSA. The CDR3 region is CASSLFQGDYGYTY. The CDR3 DNA sequence: TGTGCCAGCAGCTTATTTCAGGGAGACTATGGCTACACCTAC.

The chain is built from TRBV18 and TRBJ2-7; D unresolved. V lost 3 bases to trimming and J lost 2 bases, with 14 bases between them. Germline-derived CDR1 and CDR2 are KGHSH and LQKENI. The CDR3 consists of 15 residues. The CDR3 DNA is TGTGCCAGCTCACCGTCTACGGGCGGCCCCTACGAGCAGTACTTC. This sequence encodes CASSPSTGGPYEQYF.

This clonotype was picked up a small number of times. This chain uses TRBV11-1 with TRBJ1-3; D gene uncertain. Deletions cut 0 bases from V and 0 bases from J, with 15 bases between. In germline, CDR1 is SGHAT, CDR2 FQDESV (reference sequence). The CDR3 spans 18 residues. The CDR3 protein is CASSLALSGLSSGNTIYF. CDR3 DNA sequence: TGTGCCAGCAGCTTAGCGCTTTCGGGATTGTCCTCTGGAAACACCATATATTTT.

Of note for this clonotype: A read error may be the cause here, since a much bigger clone is one base away. The genes are TRBV19 and TRBJ2-7; TRBD2 aligns across 7 bases. The CDR3 covers 13 residues. Germline V gene lookup returns CDR1 LNHDA and CDR2 SQIVND (reference sequence). With 9 bases clipped from V and 9 bases from J, the junction kept 14 bases outside the gene matches. CDR3 in amino acids: CASSERASGGQYF. Written as DNA, the CDR3 is TGTGCCAGCAGCGAGAGGGCTAGCGGCGGGCAGTACTTC.

As for this clonotype: This clone may be a read error of a much larger clone one base away. The CDR3 here is CASSESIGSEQYF. CDR3 nucleotide sequence: TGCGCCAGCAGTGAGTCAATCGGGAGTGAGCAGTACTTC. The rearrangement links TRBV10-1 to TRBJ2-5; D possibly corresponds to TRBD2 (6 bases). Germline loops: CDR1 WNHNN, CDR2 SYGVQD (reference sequence). Deletions cut 0 bases from V and 11 bases from J, with 13 bases between. The CDR3 has 13 amino acids.

The V gene is TRBV6-4, the J gene TRBJ1-2; D gene unclear. Germline CDR1 is MRHNA and CDR2 is SNTAGT. Trimming removed 7 bases at V and 4 bases at J, with 10 bases between. The CDR3 runs 12 residues. CDR3 nucleotides: TGTGCCAGCAATGGAGACACCTATGGCTACACCTTC. This translates into CASNGDTYGYTF.

There are many counts of this clonotype. The chain employs TRBV20-1 and TRBJ1-5, with D unclear. The CDR3 consists of 15 residues. Trimming removed 5 bases from V and 4 bases from J, with 18 bases in between. Germline-derived CDR1 and CDR2 are DFQATT and SNEGSKA (reference sequence). The CDR3 here is CSARRGGGGNQPQHF. Here the CDR3 DNA reads TGCAGTGCTCGGAGAGGCGGAGGAGGGAATCAGCCCCAGCATTTT.

The V gene is TRBV4-1, the J gene TRBJ1-1; D gene ambiguous. Trimming left V 5 bases short and J 11 bases short, with 18 bases between. CDR1 is MGHRA and CDR2 is YSYEKL in the germline V gene. CDR3 length: 13 residues. This chain's CDR3 is CASSVSRGLLAFF. The DNA of the CDR3 is TGCGCCAGCAGCGTAAGCCGGGGATTGTTGGCTTTCTTT.

The gene calls are TRBV6-4 and TRBJ2-2; 11 bases match TRBD2. The CDR3 runs 18 residues. Germline V lookup: CDR1 MRHNA, CDR2 SNTAGT. After removal of 2 bases from V and 3 bases from J, the junction contained 8 bases not matched to a gene. The CDR3, as DNA: TGTGCCAGCAGTGACCCCAGACTAGCGGGAATTCACACCGGGGAGCTGTTTTTT. Its protein is CASSDPRLAGIHTGELFF.

This clonotype was recorded many times. The V and J genes are TRBV11-1 and TRBJ1-6, with 8 bases aligning to TRBD1. The CDR3 totals 16 residues. Germline V gene sequence: CDR1 SGHAT, CDR2 FQDESV (reference sequence). With V trimmed by 2 bases and J by 7 bases, 7 bases remained unmatched. The CDR3 coding sequence is TGTGCCAGCAGCTTAAGGGAAGGACAGGGCAATTCACCCCTCCACTTT. This codes for CASSLREGQGNSPLHF.

The rearrangement joins TRBV28 to TRBJ1-1; a possible D gene is TRBD1 (5 bases). The germline CDR1 and CDR2 sequences are MDHEN and SYDVKM. The length of the CDR3 is 13 residues. V lost 7 bases and J lost 4, with 13 bases in between. The CDR3 DNA is TGTGCCAGCACGGGGGACTCGGGCACTGAAGCTTTCTTT. This sequence encodes CASTGDSGTEAFF. The variable domain in full, with the rest retrieved from reference TRBV28 and TRBJ1-1, is DVKVTQSSRYLVKRTGEKVFLECVQDMDHENMFWYRQDPGLGLRLIYFSYDVKMKEKGDIPEGYSVSREKKERFSLILESASTNQTSMYLCASTGDSGTEAFFGQGTRLTVV.

This clonotype was recorded a few times. The J gene is TRBJ2-7, the V gene TRBV6-4; 7 nucleotides match TRBD1. CDR1 MRHNA and CDR2 SNTAGT come from the germline V gene. With V trimmed by 6 bases and J by 0 bases, 14 bases remained unmatched. CDR3 length: 17 residues. This CDR3 reads CASRDVSVDRCSYEQYF. The CDR3 region has the DNA TGTGCCAGCAGGGACGTTTCTGTGGACAGGTGCTCCTACGAGCAGTACTTC.

This clonotype was detected a few times. The V and J genes are TRBV6-5 and TRBJ1-6; D unresolved. CDR1 MNHEY and CDR2 SVGAGI come from the germline V gene. V was shortened by 6 bases and J by 7 bases, with 25 bases between the two germline ends. The CDR3 covers 18 residues. CDR3 in amino acids: CASSYDPALIRANSPLHF. The DNA for the CDR3 is TGTGCCAGCAGCTACGATCCGGCCCTCATTAGGGCAAATTCACCCCTCCACTTT.

Many counts were recorded for this clonotype. The chain is built from TRBV7-2 and TRBJ1-5; possible D gene TRBD1, 5 bases. CDR3 length: 14 residues. V was clipped by 5 bases and J by 8 bases, with 16 bases between them. Germline V gives CDR1 SGHTA, CDR2 FQGNSA. The CDR3 is CASSPEGAREPQHF. The CDR3 DNA reads as TGTGCCAGCAGCCCCGAAGGGGCTAGGGAGCCCCAGCATTTT.

The V call is TRBV20-1, the J call TRBJ2-7, with 12 bases that match TRBD1. Germline assignment: CDR1 DFQATT and CDR2 SNEGSKA (reference sequence). The CDR3 is 15 amino acids. J was trimmed by 4 bases and V by 3 bases; bases with no gene match: 7. The CDR3: CSARDRDRGPYEQYF. The CDR3 DNA is TGCAGTGCTAGGGACCGGGACAGGGGGCCTTACGAGCAGTACTTC.

This clonotype was seen repeatedly, ten times or more. The rearrangement joins TRBV10-2 to TRBJ2-5; D may be TRBD2 (5 bases). Germline CDR1 is WSHSY and CDR2 is SAAADI. V lost 5 bases, J lost 5 bases, and 12 bases lay in between. The CDR3 sequence is 13 residues long. CDR3 loop: CASSSGLRETQYF. CDR3 bases: TGCGCCAGCAGTTCTGGACTGCGGGAGACCCAGTACTTC.

V usage is TRBV2 and J usage is TRBJ2-3, with a possible D match to TRBD2 (5 bases). This CDR3 comprises 12 residues. Germline assignment: CDR1 SNHLY and CDR2 FYNNEI. Trimming left V 6 bases short and J 7 bases short, with 11 bases between. This chain's CDR3 is CASSAGFNTQYF. The CDR3 DNA is TGTGCCAGCAGCGCGGGTTTCAATACGCAGTATTTT.